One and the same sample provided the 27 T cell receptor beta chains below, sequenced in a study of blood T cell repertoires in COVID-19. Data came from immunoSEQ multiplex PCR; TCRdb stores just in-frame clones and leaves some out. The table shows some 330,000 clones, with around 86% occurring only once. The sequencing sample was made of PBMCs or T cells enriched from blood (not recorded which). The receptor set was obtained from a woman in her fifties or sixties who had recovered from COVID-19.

Here the CDR3 reads CASSSLGGGSYNEQFF. For the CDR3, the DNA is TGTGCCAGCAGCTCCCTTGGGGGAGGATCCTACAATGAGCAGTTCTTC. The rearrangement joins TRBV7-9 to TRBJ2-1, with D perhaps matching TRBD2 (6 bases). Trimming shortened V by 4 bases and J by 1 base, and 14 bases separated the two germline ends. The germline CDR1 and CDR2 sequences are SEHNR and FQNEAQ (reference sequence). This CDR3 contains 16 residues. The variable domain in full, completed from reference TRBV7-9 and TRBJ2-1, reads DTGVSQNPRHKITKRGQNVTFRCDPISEHNRLYWYRQTLGQGPEFLTYFQNEAQLEKSRLLSDRFSAERPKGSFSTLEIQRTEQGDSAMYLCASSSLGGGSYNEQFFGPGTRLTVL.

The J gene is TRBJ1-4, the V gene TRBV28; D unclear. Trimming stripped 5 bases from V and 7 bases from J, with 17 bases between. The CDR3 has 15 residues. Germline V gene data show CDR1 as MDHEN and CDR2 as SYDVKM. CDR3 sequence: CASSPPPGTGEKLFF. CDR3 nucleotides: TGTGCCAGCAGTCCCCCCCCTGGAACGGGTGAAAAACTGTTTTTT.

CDR3 protein: CASSAIRPSSYEQYF. The CDR3 bases are TGTGCCAGCAGTGCAATTCGTCCCAGCTCCTACGAGCAGTACTTC. The chain has TRBV11-2 and TRBJ2-7; D gene ambiguous. Germline V gene lookup returns CDR1 SGHAT and CDR2 FQNNGV. V was clipped by 6 bases and J by 0 bases, with 15 bases between them. CDR3 size: 15 residues.

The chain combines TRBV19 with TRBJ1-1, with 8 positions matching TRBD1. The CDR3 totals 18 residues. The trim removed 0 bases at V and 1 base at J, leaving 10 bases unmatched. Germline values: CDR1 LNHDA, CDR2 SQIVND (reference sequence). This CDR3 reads CASSIELDRDRKNTEAFF. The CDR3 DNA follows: TGTGCCAGTAGTATAGAACTAGACCGGGACAGGAAGAACACTGAAGCTTTCTTT. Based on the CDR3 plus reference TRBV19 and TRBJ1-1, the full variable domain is DGGITQSPKYLFRKEGQNVTLSCEQNLNHDAMYWYRQDPGQGLRLIYYSQIVNDFQKGDIAEGYSVSREKKESFPLTVTSAQKNPTAFYLCASSIELDRDRKNTEAFFGQGTRLTVV.

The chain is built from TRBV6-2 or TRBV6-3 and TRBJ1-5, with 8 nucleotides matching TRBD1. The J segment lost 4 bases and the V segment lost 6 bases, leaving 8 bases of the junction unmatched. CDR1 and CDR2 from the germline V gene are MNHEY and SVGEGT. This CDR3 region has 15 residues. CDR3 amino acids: CASSRQGSGNQPQHF. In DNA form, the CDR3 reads TGTGCCAGCAGCCGACAGGGGTCAGGGAATCAGCCCCAGCATTTT.

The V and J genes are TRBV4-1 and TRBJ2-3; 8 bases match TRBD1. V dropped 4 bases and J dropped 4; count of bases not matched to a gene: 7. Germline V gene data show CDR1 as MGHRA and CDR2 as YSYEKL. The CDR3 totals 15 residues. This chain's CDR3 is CASSPRGRGPDTQYF. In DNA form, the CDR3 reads TGCGCCAGCAGCCCCCGCGGCAGGGGGCCAGATACGCAGTATTTT.

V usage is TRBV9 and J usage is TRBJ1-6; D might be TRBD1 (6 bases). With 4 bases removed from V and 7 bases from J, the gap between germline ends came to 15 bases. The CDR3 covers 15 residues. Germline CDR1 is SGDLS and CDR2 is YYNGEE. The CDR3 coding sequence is TGTGCCAGCAGCCCCCAACAGGGTAACAATTCACCCCTCCACTTT. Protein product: CASSPQQGNNSPLHF.

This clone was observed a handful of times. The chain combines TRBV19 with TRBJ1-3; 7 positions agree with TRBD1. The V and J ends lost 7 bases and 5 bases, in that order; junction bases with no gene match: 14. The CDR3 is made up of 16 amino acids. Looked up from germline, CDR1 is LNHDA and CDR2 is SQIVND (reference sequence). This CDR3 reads CASTHPTGTSRNTIYF. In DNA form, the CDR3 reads TGTGCCAGTACACACCCGACAGGGACATCCCGAAACACCATATATTTT.

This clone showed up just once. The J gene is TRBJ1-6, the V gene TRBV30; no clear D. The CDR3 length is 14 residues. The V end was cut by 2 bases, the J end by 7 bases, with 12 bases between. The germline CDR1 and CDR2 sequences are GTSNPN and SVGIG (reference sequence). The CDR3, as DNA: TGTGCCTGGAGTTACGAGGTCGGGAATTCACCCCTCCACTTT. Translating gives CAWSYEVGNSPLHF.

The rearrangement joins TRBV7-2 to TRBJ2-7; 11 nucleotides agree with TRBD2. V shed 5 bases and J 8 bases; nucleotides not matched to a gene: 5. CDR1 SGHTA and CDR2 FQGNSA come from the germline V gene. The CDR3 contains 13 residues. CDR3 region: CASSGRTSGQQYF. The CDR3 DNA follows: TGTGCCAGCAGCGGCCGGACTAGCGGGCAGCAGTACTTC.

This chain's CDR3 is CASSVPGQGAFGYTF. The CDR3 DNA reads as TGTGCCAGCAGCGTGCCGGGACAGGGGGCATTTGGCTACACCTTC. The chain carries TRBV11-2 and TRBJ1-2, with 12 positions matching TRBD1. Losses at the gene ends were 5 bases for V and 7 bases for J; bases not matched to a gene: 8. The CDR3 extends over 15 amino acids. CDR1 SGHAT and CDR2 FQNNGV come from the germline V gene.

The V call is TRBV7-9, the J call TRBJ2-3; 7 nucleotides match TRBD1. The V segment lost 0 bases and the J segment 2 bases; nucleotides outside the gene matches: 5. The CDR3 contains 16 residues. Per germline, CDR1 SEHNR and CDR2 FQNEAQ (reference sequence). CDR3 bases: TGTGCCAGCAGCTTAGCCGCCGGGACAGACACAGATACGCAGTATTTT. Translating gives CASSLAAGTDTDTQYF.

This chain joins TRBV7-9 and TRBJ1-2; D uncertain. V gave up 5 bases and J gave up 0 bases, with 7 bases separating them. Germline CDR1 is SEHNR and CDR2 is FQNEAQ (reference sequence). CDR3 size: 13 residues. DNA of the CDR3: TGTGCCAGCAGCCCTCCGGCTAACTATGGCTACACCTTC. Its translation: CASSPPANYGYTF.

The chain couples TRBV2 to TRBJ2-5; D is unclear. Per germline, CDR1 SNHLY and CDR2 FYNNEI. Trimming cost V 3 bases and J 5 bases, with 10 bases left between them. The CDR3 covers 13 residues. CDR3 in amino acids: CASSDLGRETQYF. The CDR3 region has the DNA TGTGCCAGCAGTGATTTAGGCAGGGAGACCCAGTACTTC.

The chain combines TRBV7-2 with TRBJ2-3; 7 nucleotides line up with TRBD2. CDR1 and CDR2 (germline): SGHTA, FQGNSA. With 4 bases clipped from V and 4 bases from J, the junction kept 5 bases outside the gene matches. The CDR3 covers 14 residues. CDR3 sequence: CASSSGGGPDTQYF. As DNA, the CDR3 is TGTGCCAGCAGCTCCGGGGGAGGGCCAGATACGCAGTATTTT. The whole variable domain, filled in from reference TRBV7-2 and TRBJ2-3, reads GAGVSQSPSNKVTEKGKDVELRCDPISGHTALYWYRQSLGQGLEFLIYFQGNSAPDKSGLPSDRFSAERTGGSVSTLTIQRTQQEDSAVYLCASSSGGGPDTQYFGPGTRLTVL.

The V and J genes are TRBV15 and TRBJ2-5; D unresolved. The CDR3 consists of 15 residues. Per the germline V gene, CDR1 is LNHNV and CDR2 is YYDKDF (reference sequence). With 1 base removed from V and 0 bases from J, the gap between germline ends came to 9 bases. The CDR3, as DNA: TGTGCCACCAGCAGAGGCCGGTCCTACCAAGAGACCCAGTACTTC. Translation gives CATSRGRSYQETQYF.

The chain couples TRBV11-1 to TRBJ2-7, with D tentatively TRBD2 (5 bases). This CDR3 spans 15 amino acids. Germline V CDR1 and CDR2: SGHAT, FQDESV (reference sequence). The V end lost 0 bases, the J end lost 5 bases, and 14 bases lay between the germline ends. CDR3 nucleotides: TGTGCCAGCAGCTTAGCGAAGGACGGGATGAACGAGCAGTACTTC. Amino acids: CASSLAKDGMNEQYF.

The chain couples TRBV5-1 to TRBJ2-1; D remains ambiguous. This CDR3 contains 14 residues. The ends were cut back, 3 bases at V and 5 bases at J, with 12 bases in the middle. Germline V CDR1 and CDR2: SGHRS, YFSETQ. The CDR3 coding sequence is TGCGCCAGCAGCTACCCCGCGGTGGACAATGAGCAGTTCTTC. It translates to CASSYPAVDNEQFF. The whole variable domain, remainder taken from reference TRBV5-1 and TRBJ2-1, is KAGVTQTPRYLIKTRGQQVTLSCSPISGHRSVSWYQQTPGQGLQFLFEYFSETQRNKGNFPGRFSGRQFSNSRSEMNVSTLELGDSALYLCASSYPAVDNEQFFGPGTRLTVL.

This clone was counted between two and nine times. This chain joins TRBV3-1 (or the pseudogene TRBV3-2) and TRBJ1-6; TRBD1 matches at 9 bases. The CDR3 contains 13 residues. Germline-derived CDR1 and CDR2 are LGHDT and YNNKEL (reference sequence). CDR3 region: CATTGQGNSPLHF. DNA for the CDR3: TGTGCAACCACGGGACAGGGTAATTCACCCCTCCACTTT.

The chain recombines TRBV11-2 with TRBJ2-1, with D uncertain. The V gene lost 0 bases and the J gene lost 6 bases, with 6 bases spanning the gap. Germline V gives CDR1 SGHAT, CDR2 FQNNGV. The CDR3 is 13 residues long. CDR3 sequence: CASSLDSRNEQFF. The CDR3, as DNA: TGTGCCAGCAGCTTAGATAGTCGCAATGAGCAGTTCTTC.

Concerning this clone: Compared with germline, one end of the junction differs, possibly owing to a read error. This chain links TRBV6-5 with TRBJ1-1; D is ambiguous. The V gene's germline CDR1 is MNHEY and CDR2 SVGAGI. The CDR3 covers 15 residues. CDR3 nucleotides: TGTGCCAGCAGTTACTCGAGAGGGATTAACACTGAAGCTCTCTTT. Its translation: CASSYSRGINTEALF.

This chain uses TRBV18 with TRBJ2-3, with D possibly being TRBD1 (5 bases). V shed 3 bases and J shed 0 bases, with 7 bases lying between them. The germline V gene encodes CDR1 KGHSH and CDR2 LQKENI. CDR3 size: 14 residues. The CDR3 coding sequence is TGTGCCAGCTCACCCCAGGGAAGCACAGATACGCAGTATTTT. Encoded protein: CASSPQGSTDTQYF.

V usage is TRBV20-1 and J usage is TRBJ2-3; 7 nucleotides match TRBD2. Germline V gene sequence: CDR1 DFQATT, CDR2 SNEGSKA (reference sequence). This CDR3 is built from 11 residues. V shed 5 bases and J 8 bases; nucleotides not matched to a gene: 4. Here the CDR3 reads CSAWWGGTQYF. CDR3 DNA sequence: TGCAGTGCTTGGTGGGGGGGTACGCAGTATTTT.

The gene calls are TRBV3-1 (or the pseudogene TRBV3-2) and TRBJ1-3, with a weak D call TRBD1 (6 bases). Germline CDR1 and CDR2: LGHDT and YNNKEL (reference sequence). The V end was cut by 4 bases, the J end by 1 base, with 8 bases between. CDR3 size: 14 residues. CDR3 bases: TGTGCCAGCAGCCCGAGGGGGTCTGGAAACACCATATATTTT. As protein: CASSPRGSGNTIYF.

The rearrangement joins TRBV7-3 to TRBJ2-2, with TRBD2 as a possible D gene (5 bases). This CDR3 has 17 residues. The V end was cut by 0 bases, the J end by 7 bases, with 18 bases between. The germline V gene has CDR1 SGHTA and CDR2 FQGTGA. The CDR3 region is CASSLTFGTGLDGELFF. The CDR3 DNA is TGTGCCAGCAGCTTAACGTTCGGCACGGGGTTGGACGGGGAGCTGTTTTTT.

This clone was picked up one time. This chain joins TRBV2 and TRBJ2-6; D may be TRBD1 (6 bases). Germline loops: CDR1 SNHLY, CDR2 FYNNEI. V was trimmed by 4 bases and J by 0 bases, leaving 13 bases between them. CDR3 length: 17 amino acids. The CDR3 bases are TGTGCCAGCAGTGTCCAGGGGTCGCGCTCTGGGGCCAACGTCCTGACTTTC. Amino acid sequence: CASSVQGSRSGANVLTF.

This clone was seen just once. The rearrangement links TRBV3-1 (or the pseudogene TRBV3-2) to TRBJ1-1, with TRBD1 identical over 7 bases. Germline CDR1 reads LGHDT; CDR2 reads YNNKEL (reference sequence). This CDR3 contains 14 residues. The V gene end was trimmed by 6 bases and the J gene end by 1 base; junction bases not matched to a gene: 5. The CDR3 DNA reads TGTGCCAGCAGATGGACAGGAACGAACACTGAAGCTTTCTTT. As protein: CASRWTGTNTEAFF.